These T cell receptor beta chains were read from a single sample in a study of blood T cell repertoires in COVID-19. This table comes from immunoSEQ multiplex PCR, and its TCRdb copy is limited to in-frame clones, with some not included. The sample has some 150,000 clones, approximately 86% seen once; the top ten hold approximately 1.4%. Sequenced: peripheral blood. Receptor source: a woman between 55 and 75 years old with acute or convalescent COVID-19. CDR3s include the opening cysteine and the closing phenylalanine or tryptophan. Each record gives: V gene, D gene, clone size, J gene, CDR3 DNA, CDR3 protein. A D gene is named only where the DNA matches it firmly. The size field is filled for only some rows; it gives once, few, many or a size class.

v_gene: TRBV6-1
d_gene: NA
abundance: NA
j_gene: TRBJ1-5
CDR3nt: TGTGCCAGCAGTGAATTCGGACAGCGCAATCAGCCCCAGCATTTT
CDR3aa: CASSEFGQRNQPQHF

v_gene: TRBV11-2
d_gene: NA
abundance: NA
j_gene: TRBJ1-6
CDR3nt: TGTGCCAGCAGCTTACGGGGATCCTATAATTCACCCCTCCACTTT
CDR3aa: CASSLRGSYNSPLHF

v_gene: TRBV19
d_gene: TRBD1
abundance: NA
j_gene: TRBJ1-1
CDR3nt: TGTGCCACCCGCCCTGTAGGGGGCGGGGAAGCTTTCTTT
CDR3aa: CATRPVGGGEAFF

v_gene: TRBV4-3
d_gene: NA
abundance: NA
j_gene: TRBJ1-2
CDR3nt: TGCGCCAGCAGCCAAGAAATTTTGGCCTCCTCTGGCTACACCTTC
CDR3aa: CASSQEILASSGYTF

v_gene: TRBV7-3
d_gene: NA
abundance: once
j_gene: TRBJ2-1
CDR3nt: TGTGCCAGCAGCCTTGGTAGTGAGGGCAATGAGCAGTTCTTC
CDR3aa: CASSLGSEGNEQFF

v_gene: TRBV3-1/TRBV3-2
d_gene: NA
abundance: NA
j_gene: TRBJ2-1
CDR3nt: TGTGCCAGCAGCCAAGCCCGGGGAGGCAATGAGCAGTTCTTC
CDR3aa: CASSQARGGNEQFF

v_gene: TRBV7-9
d_gene: TRBD1
abundance: NA
j_gene: TRBJ2-7
CDR3nt: TGTGCCAGCAGCTCAGGTACAGGGGGCTGGGAGCAGTACTTC
CDR3aa: CASSSGTGGWEQYF

v_gene: TRBV7-6
d_gene: TRBD1
abundance: few
j_gene: TRBJ2-7
CDR3nt: TGTGCCAGCAGCTTAGGATTCCGGGACAGGGACTACGAGCAGTACTTC
CDR3aa: CASSLGFRDRDYEQYF

v_gene: TRBV28
d_gene: NA
abundance: NA
j_gene: TRBJ1-6
CDR3nt: TGTGCCAGCAGTTTATTATTCATGACAGACAATTCACCCCTCCACTTT
CDR3aa: CASSLLFMTDNSPLHF

v_gene: TRBV15
d_gene: TRBD1
abundance: few
j_gene: TRBJ1-2
CDR3nt: TGTGCCACCAGCAGAGATTGGTCTTCGCGAACAGGGGATGGTGGCTACACCTTC
CDR3aa: CATSRDWSSRTGDGGYTF

v_gene: TRBV12-3/TRBV12-4
d_gene: NA
abundance: NA
j_gene: TRBJ1-2
CDR3nt: TGTGCCAGTCTTACGACAGGTCTTGATGGCTACACCTTC
CDR3aa: CASLTTGLDGYTF

v_gene: TRBV4-2
d_gene: NA
abundance: once
j_gene: TRBJ1-1
CDR3nt: TGTGCCAGCAGCCCCCGGGGGGACACTGAAGCTTTCTTT
CDR3aa: CASSPRGDTEAFF

v_gene: TRBV6-5
d_gene: TRBD1
abundance: NA
j_gene: TRBJ2-1
CDR3nt: TGTGCCAGCAGAAGATTCTTACAGGGGTACGAGCAGTTCTTC
CDR3aa: CASRRFLQGYEQFF

v_gene: TRBV7-8
d_gene: NA
abundance: NA
j_gene: TRBJ1-6
CDR3nt: TGTGCCAGCAGCCGTCTGGAAGGGGGTCACAATTCACCCCTCCACTTT
CDR3aa: CASSRLEGGHNSPLHF

v_gene: TRBV12-3/TRBV12-4
d_gene: TRBD1
abundance: few
j_gene: TRBJ1-1
CDR3nt: TGTGCCAGCAGTTTTGCGACAGGGGAAGCTTTCTTT
CDR3aa: CASSFATGEAFF

v_gene: TRBV3-1/TRBV3-2
d_gene: TRBD2
abundance: NA
j_gene: TRBJ2-7
CDR3nt: TGTGCCAGCAGCCCTTCAGCGGGGTTCCAATACGAGCAGTACTTC
CDR3aa: CASSPSAGFQYEQYF

v_gene: TRBV5-4
d_gene: TRBD1
abundance: NA
j_gene: TRBJ1-1
CDR3nt: TGTGCCAGCAGAGGACAGGTGAACACTGAAGCTTTCTTT
CDR3aa: CASRGQVNTEAFF

v_gene: TRBV28
d_gene: TRBD1
abundance: NA
j_gene: TRBJ1-4
CDR3nt: TGTGCCAGCAGTACGCCGGGACAGGGAATCGAAAAACTGTTTTTT
CDR3aa: CASSTPGQGIEKLFF

v_gene: TRBV6-5
d_gene: TRBD1
abundance: NA
j_gene: TRBJ2-2
CDR3nt: TGTGCCAGCAGTCTGGGACAGGTGCCTACCGGGGAGCTGTTTTTT
CDR3aa: CASSLGQVPTGELFF

v_gene: TRBV7-3
d_gene: TRBD1
abundance: NA
j_gene: TRBJ2-2
CDR3nt: TGTGCCAGCAGCTTACCCGGACAGGTCGCGAACACCGGGGAGCTGTTTTTT
CDR3aa: CASSLPGQVANTGELFF

v_gene: TRBV6-5
d_gene: NA
abundance: NA
j_gene: TRBJ1-2
CDR3nt: TGTGCCAGCAAAGCCGGGACTGCTAACTATGGCTACACCTTC
CDR3aa: CASKAGTANYGYTF

v_gene: TRBV12-2
d_gene: NA
abundance: NA
j_gene: TRBJ2-3
CDR3nt: TGTGCAAGTCGCTTAGAGGGACTAGCGGGAGACCCCAGCACAGATACGCAGTATTTT
CDR3aa: CASRLEGLAGDPSTDTQYF

v_gene: TRBV6-5
d_gene: NA
abundance: NA
j_gene: TRBJ1-1
CDR3nt: TGTGCCAGCAGGCGAGCAGGGGCCTCGGCAGGGGCTTTCTTT
CDR3aa: CASRRAGASAGAFF

v_gene: TRBV24-1
d_gene: TRBD2
abundance: NA
j_gene: TRBJ2-1
CDR3nt: TGTGCCACTTCGGGACTAGCGGGGACGGGTGAGCAGTTCTTC
CDR3aa: CATSGLAGTGEQFF

v_gene: TRBV30
d_gene: NA
abundance: NA
j_gene: TRBJ1-2
CDR3nt: TGTGCCTGGAGTGTCGGGGGGGGCGATGGCTACACCTTC
CDR3aa: CAWSVGGGDGYTF

v_gene: TRBV4-3
d_gene: NA
abundance: NA
j_gene: TRBJ2-7
CDR3nt: TGCGCCAGCAGCCAAGTAGGACTCGGAACCGAGCAGTACTTC
CDR3aa: CASSQVGLGTEQYF

v_gene: TRBV11-3
d_gene: TRBD2
abundance: NA
j_gene: TRBJ2-3
CDR3nt: TGTGCCAGCAGCCCGGGACTAGCGGGGAGCACAGATACGCAGTATTTT
CDR3aa: CASSPGLAGSTDTQYF

v_gene: TRBV28
d_gene: NA
abundance: NA
j_gene: TRBJ1-2
CDR3nt: TGTGCCAGCAGTTCTCACACACCGGGGAGGGTGGCTAACTATGGCTACACCTTC
CDR3aa: CASSSHTPGRVANYGYTF

v_gene: TRBV4-3
d_gene: NA
abundance: NA
j_gene: TRBJ1-5
CDR3nt: TGCGCCAGCAGCCGGGGGGGTTTGACAGCCCGGGGACAGCCCCAGCATTTT
CDR3aa: CASSRGGLTARGQPQHF

v_gene: TRBV7-6
d_gene: NA
abundance: NA
j_gene: TRBJ2-5
CDR3nt: TGTGCCAGCAGCTTAGATGGCCCCCGGCGTGAGGTGACCCAGTACTTC
CDR3aa: CASSLDGPRREVTQYF

v_gene: TRBV29-1
d_gene: NA
abundance: NA
j_gene: TRBJ1-3
CDR3nt: TGCAGCGTCCAGGGTACGTGGGGAAACACCATATATTTT
CDR3aa: CSVQGTWGNTIYF

v_gene: TRBV20-1
d_gene: TRBD2
abundance: NA
j_gene: TRBJ2-1
CDR3nt: TGCAGTGCTAGTATTGGGACTAGCGGGTACTACAATGAGCAGTTCTTC
CDR3aa: CSASIGTSGYYNEQFF